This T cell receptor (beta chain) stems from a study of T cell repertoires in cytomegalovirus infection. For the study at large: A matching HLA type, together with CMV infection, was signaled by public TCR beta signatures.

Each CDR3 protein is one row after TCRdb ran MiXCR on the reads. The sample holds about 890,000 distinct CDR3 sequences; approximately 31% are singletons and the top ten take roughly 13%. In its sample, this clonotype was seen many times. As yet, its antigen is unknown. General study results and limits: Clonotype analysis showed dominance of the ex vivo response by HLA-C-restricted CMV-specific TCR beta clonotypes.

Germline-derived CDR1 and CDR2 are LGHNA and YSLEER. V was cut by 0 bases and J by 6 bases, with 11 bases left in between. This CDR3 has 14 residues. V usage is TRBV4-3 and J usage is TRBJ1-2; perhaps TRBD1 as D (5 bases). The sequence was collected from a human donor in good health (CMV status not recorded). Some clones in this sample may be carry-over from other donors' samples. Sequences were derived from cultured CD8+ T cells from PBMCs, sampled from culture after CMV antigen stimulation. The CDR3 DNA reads TGCGCCAGCAGCCAAGATTCGACAGATGATGGCTACACCTTC. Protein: CASSQDSTDDGYTF.